One sample yielded the 17 T cell receptor beta chains listed below, sequenced in a study of cytomegalovirus exposure and HLA in healthy donors. It was with 60 Vbeta and 13 Jbeta primers that the PCR ran. The table came from immunoSEQ multiplex PCR; TCRdb's copy has only in-frame clones and leaves some out. Seen here are about 150,000 clones, 70% to 90% observed once, and the top ten hold 4.3%. The specimen was PBMCs. The receptors stem from a woman in her forties in good health and CMV-seropositive.

This sequence joins TRBV11-3 and TRBJ2-3; a weak D match, TRBD2 (5 bases). This CDR3 spans 18 amino acids. Trimming cost V 3 bases and J 0 bases, with 19 bases left between them. CDR1 and CDR2 (germline): SGHNT, YENEEA. The CDR3 DNA reads TGTGCCAGCAGCTTCGGCGGGTCCTTCTCCACTAGCACAGATACGCAGTATTTT. As protein: CASSFGGSFSTSTDTQYF.

CDR3 residues: CASNRQGYGYTF. In DNA form, the CDR3 reads TGTGCCAGCAATAGACAGGGGTATGGCTACACCTTC. The chain carries TRBV6-1 and TRBJ1-2; TRBD1 matches 8 bases. With 7 bases clipped from V and 5 bases from J, the junction kept 3 bases outside the gene matches. Germline V gene lookup returns CDR1 MNHNS and CDR2 SASEGT. This CDR3 has 12 residues.

DNA of the CDR3: TGTGCCTGGAGTCGTGGACAATCCTACGAGCAGTACTTC. Its protein is CAWSRGQSYEQYF. The chain is built from TRBV30 and TRBJ2-5, with D possibly being TRBD1 (5 bases). The J call is doubtful: the DNA matches TRBJ2-7 better. The CDR3 is made up of 13 amino acids. In germline, CDR1 is GTSNPN, CDR2 SVGIG (reference sequence).

This chain joins TRBV7-3 and TRBJ1-6; 11 bases are a match to TRBD1. Germline values: CDR1 SGHTA, CDR2 FQGTGA. The V gene end was trimmed by 5 bases and the J gene end by 8 bases; junction bases not matched to a gene: 11. CDR3 length: 17 amino acids. CDR3 bases: TGTGCCAGCAGCCGCGGACAGGGGGCGTGGGGGGATTCACCCCTCCACTTT. It encodes CASSRGQGAWGDSPLHF. The full variable domain, its missing parts supplied by reference TRBV7-3 and TRBJ1-6, is GAGVSQTPSNKVTEKGKYVELRCDPISGHTALYWYRQSLGQGPEFLIYFQGTGAADDSGLPNDRFFAVRPEGSVSTLKIQRTERGDSAVYLCASSRGQGAWGDSPLHFGNGTRLTVT.

The V and J genes are TRBV5-1 and TRBJ1-1; D unresolved. Germline lookup yields CDR1 SGHRS and CDR2 YFSETQ. The CDR3 is 14 amino acids. Trimming took 2 bases from V and 0 from J, leaving 8 bases between them. CDR3 protein: CASSFRELNTEAFF. The CDR3 DNA follows: TGCGCCAGCAGCTTCCGGGAGTTGAACACTGAAGCTTTCTTT.

The V and J genes are TRBV6-5 and TRBJ2-2; a possible D gene is TRBD1 (6 bases). The germline gives CDR1 MNHEY, CDR2 SVGAGI. V lost 2 bases, J lost 2 bases, and 9 bases lay in between. The CDR3 is 15 amino acids. The chain's CDR3 is CASSYPGHNTGELFF. In DNA form, the CDR3 reads TGTGCCAGCAGTTACCCGGGACACAACACCGGGGAGCTGTTTTTT.

Turning to this clone: The junction does not match germline at one end; this may be a read error. V usage is TRBV7-3 and J usage is TRBJ2-2, with a weak D call TRBD2 (6 bases). There are 15 residues in the CDR3. In germline, CDR1 is SGHTA, CDR2 FQGTGA. The CDR3 protein is CASSLTAGQGGKLFF. DNA for the CDR3: TGTGCCAGCAGCTTAACGGCGGGGCAGGGCGGGAAGCTGTTTTTT.

As for this clone: Different DNA sequences within this sample yield the same CDR3. The chain carries TRBV6-5 and TRBJ2-5; 7 nucleotides agree with TRBD1. V shed 7 bases, J shed 1 base, and the junction held 3 bases outside the gene matches. The CDR3 loop spans 13 amino acids. Germline V gene sequence: CDR1 MNHEY, CDR2 SVGAGI. The CDR3 region is CASTRDSQETQYF. CDR3 sequence (DNA): TGTGCCAGCACTCGGGACAGCCAAGAGACCCAGTACTTC.

The chain joins TRBV9 to TRBJ2-7, with TRBD2 as a possible D gene (7 bases). The CDR3 is 13 residues long. The germline V gene encodes CDR1 SGDLS and CDR2 YYNGEE. The V end was cut by 4 bases, the J end by 5 bases, with 13 bases between. CDR3 in amino acids: CASSKGGGDEQYF. For the CDR3, the DNA is TGTGCCAGCAGCAAAGGCGGGGGCGACGAGCAGTACTTC.

The rearrangement uses TRBV19 and TRBJ2-1, with 9 bases lining up with TRBD2. Germline lookup yields CDR1 LNHDA and CDR2 SQIVND (reference sequence). V lost 6 bases and J lost 6; bases outside the gene matches: 12. This CDR3 has 16 residues. CDR3 sequence reads: CASRPPGLALRNEQFF. CDR3 bases: TGTGCCAGTAGACCTCCGGGACTAGCCCTTCGCAATGAGCAGTTCTTC. Filled out from reference TRBV19 and TRBJ2-1, the complete variable domain reads DGGITQSPKYLFRKEGQNVTLSCEQNLNHDAMYWYRQDPGQGLRLIYYSQIVNDFQKGDIAEGYSVSREKKESFPLTVTSAQKNPTAFYLCASRPPGLALRNEQFFGPGTRLTVL.

The rearrangement links TRBV25-1 to TRBJ2-5; D may be TRBD2 (6 bases). Trimming pared 4 bases from V and 5 bases from J, leaving 20 bases between. Germline loops: CDR1 MGHDK, CDR2 SYGVNS. The CDR3 runs 16 residues. CDR3 region: CASSVPSGISGETQYF. DNA for the CDR3: TGTGCCAGCAGTGTCCCGTCGGGCATCAGCGGGGAGACCCAGTACTTC. Based on the CDR3 plus reference TRBV25-1 and TRBJ2-5, the full variable domain is EADIYQTPRYLVIGTGKKITLECSQTMGHDKMYWYQQDPGMELHLIHYSYGVNSTEKGDLSSESTVSRIRTEHFPLTLESARPSHTSQYLCASSVPSGISGETQYFGPGTRLLVL.

This clone was counted a single time. V and J are TRBV5-4 and TRBJ2-1, with D tentatively TRBD2 (6 bases). V lost 4 bases and J lost 0, with 11 bases in between. The CDR3 covers 15 residues. The germline V gene encodes CDR1 SGHNT and CDR2 YYREEE (reference sequence). Here the CDR3 reads CASSVGSGSYNEQFF. CDR3 DNA sequence: TGTGCCAGCAGCGTCGGGAGCGGCTCCTACAATGAGCAGTTCTTC.

This clone was picked up a small number of times. The V call is TRBV6-1, the J call TRBJ1-1, with 7 nucleotides matching TRBD1. Germline values: CDR1 MNHNS, CDR2 SASEGT. J gave up 3 bases and V 4 bases, and 5 bases lay outside the gene matches. CDR3 length: 14 amino acids. The CDR3 DNA reads as TGTGCCAGCAGTGGAGGGGGCACCTACACTGAAGCTTTCTTT. Translating gives CASSGGGTYTEAFF.

The gene calls are TRBV5-1 and TRBJ2-5; D gene uncertain. Trimming left V 1 base short and J 5 bases short, with 12 bases between. Germline CDR1 and CDR2: SGHRS and YFSETQ. The CDR3 sequence is 14 residues long. This chain's CDR3 is CASSLIGSAETQYF. CDR3 bases: TGCGCCAGCAGCTTGATCGGGTCAGCCGAGACCCAGTACTTC. The full variable domain, its missing parts supplied by reference TRBV5-1 and TRBJ2-5, is KAGVTQTPRYLIKTRGQQVTLSCSPISGHRSVSWYQQTPGQGLQFLFEYFSETQRNKGNFPGRFSGRQFSNSRSEMNVSTLELGDSALYLCASSLIGSAETQYFGPGTRLLVL.

V is TRBV19 and J is TRBJ1-5; D perhaps matches TRBD1 (6 bases). Trimming removed 6 bases at V and 6 bases at J, with 18 bases between. The germline CDR1 and CDR2 sequences are LNHDA and SQIVND (reference sequence). The CDR3 is made up of 15 amino acids. This CDR3 reads CASSPLDRGGQPQHF. CDR3 DNA: TGTGCCAGTAGCCCCTTGGATAGAGGGGGTCAGCCCCAGCATTTT.

This chain uses TRBV12-5 with TRBJ2-3; D perhaps matches TRBD2 (5 bases). Trimming stripped 3 bases from V and 6 bases from J, with 13 bases between. The CDR3 extends over 14 amino acids. Germline V lookup: CDR1 LGHNT, CDR2 FRNRAP. The CDR3 DNA is TGTGCTAGTGGTTTTGGAGGTTTTCGGGATACGCAGTATTTT. Its protein is CASGFGGFRDTQYF. The complete variable domain, with remaining parts taken from reference TRBV12-5 and TRBJ2-3, reads DARVTQTPRHKVTEMGQEVTMRCQPILGHNTVFWYRQTMMQGLELLAYFRNRAPLDDSGMPKDRFSAEMPDATLATLKIQPSEPRDSAVYFCASGFGGFRDTQYFGPGTRLTVL.

The chain employs TRBV7-9 and TRBJ1-4; the D gene is possibly TRBD1 (5 bases). V dropped 5 bases and J dropped 8 bases, with 18 bases sitting between them. Germline loops: CDR1 SEHNR, CDR2 FQNEAQ (reference sequence). This CDR3 has 15 residues. In DNA, the CDR3 is TGTGCCAGCAGCCTTGGACACGGCGGATCGGAAAAACTGTTTTTT. The encoded protein is CASSLGHGGSEKLFF.